The text below deals with one T cell receptor beta chain. This sample was taken from a study of tumor T cells in aggressive B-cell lymphoma. Profiling relied on immunoSEQ multiplex PCR, and the TCRdb table lists in-frame clones only, not all of them. Here the sample spans about 7,900 clones, around 83% being singletons. This CDR3 is 17 amino acids long. The V gene's germline CDR1 is SGHNT and CDR2 YYREEE (reference sequence). With V trimmed by 4 bases and J by 0 bases, 4 bases remained unmatched. J is TRBJ2-1 and V is TRBV5-4; 13 bases line up with TRBD2. This receptor was taken from an adult with diffuse large B cell lymphoma. The sequencing sample was made of tumor tissue. In DNA, the CDR3 is TGTGCCAGCAGCCCGGGACTAGCGGGGTTCTCCTACAATGAGCAGTTCTTC. It is translated as CASSPGLAGFSYNEQFF.